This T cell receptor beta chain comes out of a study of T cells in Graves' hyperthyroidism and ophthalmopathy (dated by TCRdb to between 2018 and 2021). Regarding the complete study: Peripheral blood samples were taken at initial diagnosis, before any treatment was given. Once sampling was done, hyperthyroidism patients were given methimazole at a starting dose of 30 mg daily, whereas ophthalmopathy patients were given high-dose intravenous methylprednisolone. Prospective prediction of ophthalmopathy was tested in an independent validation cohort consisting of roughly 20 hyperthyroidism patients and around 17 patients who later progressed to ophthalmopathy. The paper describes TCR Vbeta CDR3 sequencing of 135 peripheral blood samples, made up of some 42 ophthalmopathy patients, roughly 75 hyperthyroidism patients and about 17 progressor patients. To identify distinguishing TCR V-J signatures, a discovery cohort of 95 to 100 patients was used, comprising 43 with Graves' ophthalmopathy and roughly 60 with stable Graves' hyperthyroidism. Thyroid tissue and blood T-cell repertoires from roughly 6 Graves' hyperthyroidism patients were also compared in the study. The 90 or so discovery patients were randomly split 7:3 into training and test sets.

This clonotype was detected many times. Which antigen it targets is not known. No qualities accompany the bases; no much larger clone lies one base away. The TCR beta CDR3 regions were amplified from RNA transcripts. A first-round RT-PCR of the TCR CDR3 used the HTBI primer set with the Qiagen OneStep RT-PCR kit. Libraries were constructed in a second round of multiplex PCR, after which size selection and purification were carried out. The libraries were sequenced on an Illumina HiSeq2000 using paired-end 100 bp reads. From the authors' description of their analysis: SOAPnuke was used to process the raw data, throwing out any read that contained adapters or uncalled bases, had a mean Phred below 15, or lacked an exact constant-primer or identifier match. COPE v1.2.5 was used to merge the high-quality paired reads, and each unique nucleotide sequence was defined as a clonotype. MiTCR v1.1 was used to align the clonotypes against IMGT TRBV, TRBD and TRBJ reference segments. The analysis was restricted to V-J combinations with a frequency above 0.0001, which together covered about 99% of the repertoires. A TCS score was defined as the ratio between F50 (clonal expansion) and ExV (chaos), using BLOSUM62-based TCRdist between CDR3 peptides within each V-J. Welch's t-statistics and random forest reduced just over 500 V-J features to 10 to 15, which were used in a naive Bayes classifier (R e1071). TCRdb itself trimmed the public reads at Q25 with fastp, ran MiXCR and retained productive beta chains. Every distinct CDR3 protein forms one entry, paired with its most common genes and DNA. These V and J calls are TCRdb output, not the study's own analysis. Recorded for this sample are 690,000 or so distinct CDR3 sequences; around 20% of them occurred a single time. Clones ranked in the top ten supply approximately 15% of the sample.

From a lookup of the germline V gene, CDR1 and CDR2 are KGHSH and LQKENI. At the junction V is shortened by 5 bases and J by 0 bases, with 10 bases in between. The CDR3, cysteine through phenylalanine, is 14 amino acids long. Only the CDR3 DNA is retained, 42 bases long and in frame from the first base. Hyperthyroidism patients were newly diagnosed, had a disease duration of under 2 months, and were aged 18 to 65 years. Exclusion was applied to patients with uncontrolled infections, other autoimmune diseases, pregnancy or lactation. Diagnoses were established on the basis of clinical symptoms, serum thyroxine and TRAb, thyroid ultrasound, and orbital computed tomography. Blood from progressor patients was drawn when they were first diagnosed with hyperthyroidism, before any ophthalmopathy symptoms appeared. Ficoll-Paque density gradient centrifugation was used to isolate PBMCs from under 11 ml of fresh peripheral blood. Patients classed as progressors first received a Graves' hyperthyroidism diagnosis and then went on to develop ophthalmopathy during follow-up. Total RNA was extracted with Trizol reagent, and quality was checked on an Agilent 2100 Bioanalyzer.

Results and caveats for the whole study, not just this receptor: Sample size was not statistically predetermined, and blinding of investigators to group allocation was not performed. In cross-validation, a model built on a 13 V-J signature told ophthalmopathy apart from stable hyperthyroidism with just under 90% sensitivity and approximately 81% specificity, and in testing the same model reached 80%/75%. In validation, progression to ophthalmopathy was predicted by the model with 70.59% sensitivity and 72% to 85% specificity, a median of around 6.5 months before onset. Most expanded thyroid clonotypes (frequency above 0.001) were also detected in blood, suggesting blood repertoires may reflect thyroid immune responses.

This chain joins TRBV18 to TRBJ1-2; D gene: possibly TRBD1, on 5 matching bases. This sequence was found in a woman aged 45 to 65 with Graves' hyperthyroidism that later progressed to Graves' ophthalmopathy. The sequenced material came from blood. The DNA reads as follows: TGTGCCAGCTCAGTGACAGTCGCTAACTATGGCTACACCTTC. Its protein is CASSVTVANYGYTF.